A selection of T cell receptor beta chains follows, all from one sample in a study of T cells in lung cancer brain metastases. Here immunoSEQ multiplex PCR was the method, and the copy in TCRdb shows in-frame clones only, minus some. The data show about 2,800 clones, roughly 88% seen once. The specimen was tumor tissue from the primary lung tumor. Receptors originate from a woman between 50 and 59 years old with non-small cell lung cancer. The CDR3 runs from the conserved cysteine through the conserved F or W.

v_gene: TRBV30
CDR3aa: CACTPPGGETQYF

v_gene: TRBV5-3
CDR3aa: CARSLREKLFF

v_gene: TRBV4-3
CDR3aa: CASSQDPGQSTDTQYF

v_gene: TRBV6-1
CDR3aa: CASREANYNSPLHF

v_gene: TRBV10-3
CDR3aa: CAISSTALNTEAFF

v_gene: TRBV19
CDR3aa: CASSIQPGTGGLNTEAFF

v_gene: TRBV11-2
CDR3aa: CASSLAGTSNQPQHF

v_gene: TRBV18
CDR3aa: CASTRTGVYNEQFF

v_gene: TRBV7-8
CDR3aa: CASSLDSRVGDTQYF

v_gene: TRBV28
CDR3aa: CASFRDGSYEQYF

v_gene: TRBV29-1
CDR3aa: CSVKGGVTEAFF

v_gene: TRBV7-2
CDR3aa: CASSFLRQRTDTQYF

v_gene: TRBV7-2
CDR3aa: CASSLRLGDTQYF

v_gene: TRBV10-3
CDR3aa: CAISQGARGNTEAFF

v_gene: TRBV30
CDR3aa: CAWTSARGDTNQPQHF

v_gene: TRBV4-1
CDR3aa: CASSLSTGRYKLFF

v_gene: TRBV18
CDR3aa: CASSPRDRVWGTEAFF

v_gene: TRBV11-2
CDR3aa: CASSLSRREAPYEQYF

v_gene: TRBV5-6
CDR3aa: CASSPLTGIYTDTQYF

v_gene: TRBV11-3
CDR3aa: CASSYGRARDEQFF

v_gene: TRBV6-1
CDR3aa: CASRTGAMNTEAFF

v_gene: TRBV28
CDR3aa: CASNPPGEAFF

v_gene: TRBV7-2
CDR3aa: CASSFNIKDGGYTF

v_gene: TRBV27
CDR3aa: CASRTGASNIQYF

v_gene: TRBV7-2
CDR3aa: CASSSNAVGQPQHF

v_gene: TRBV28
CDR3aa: CASSFERFQGRTEAFF

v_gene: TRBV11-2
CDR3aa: CASSPGQGRQFF

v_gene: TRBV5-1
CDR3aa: CASSLVWTSGHNEQFF

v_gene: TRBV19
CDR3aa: CATRLELADYNEQFF

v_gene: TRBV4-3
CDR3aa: CASSQDFPGLGNTIYF

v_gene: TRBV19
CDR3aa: CASSRTGFHEQYF

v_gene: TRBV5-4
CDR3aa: CASSSAGLVNYEQYF

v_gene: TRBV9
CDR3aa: CASSPNPWGYTF

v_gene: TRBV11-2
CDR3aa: CASSHPGGGNEQFF

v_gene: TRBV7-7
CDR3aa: CASGREYGDTQYF

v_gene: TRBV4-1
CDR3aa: CASSQPGGETQYF

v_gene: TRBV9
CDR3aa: CASSLRGSEQFF

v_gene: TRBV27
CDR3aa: CASSLGGAQMRFF

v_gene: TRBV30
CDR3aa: CAWTRDTYEQYF

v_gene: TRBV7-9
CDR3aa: CASSLDSPGGRNEQFF

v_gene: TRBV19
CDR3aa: CASTTGRRNQPQHF

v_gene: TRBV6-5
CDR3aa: CASTLGLAGGYEQYF

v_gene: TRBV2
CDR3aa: CASSEGDNEQFF

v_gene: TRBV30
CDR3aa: CAWSNLGSTEAFF